This is a list of T cell receptor beta chains from one sample in a study of T cell repertoires in cytomegalovirus infection. These receptors' antigens are unknown. TCRdb used MiXCR to reprocess the reads, holding one entry per CDR3 protein. The repertoire holds about 330,000 distinct CDR3 sequences, with approximately 30% as singletons. Sequenced here: cultured PBMCs, sampled from culture after CMV antigen stimulation. All receptors come from a human donor in good health (CMV status not recorded). Some clones in this sample may be carry-over from other donors' samples. The CDR3 runs from the conserved cysteine through the conserved F or W. Fields, in order: clone size, J gene, D gene, CDR3 length, V gene, CDR3 DNA, CDR3 protein. D genes are given only for firm matches. Rows may omit the clone size; those that give it use once, few, many or a size class.

>.|TRBJ1-2|.|14|TRBV5-6
TGTGCCAGCAGCCTACAGGGAGGAGGCTATGGCTACACCTTC
CASSLQGGGYGYTF
>few|TRBJ2-7|.|13|TRBV7-2
TGTGCCAGCAGCCCCCGCAGGCTCTACGAGCAGTACTTC
CASSPRRLYEQYF
>.|TRBJ2-4|TRBD1|18|TRBV7-2
TGTGCCAGCAGCTCCACTCTGACAGGGCTGGTAGCCAAAAACATTCAGTACTTC
CASSSTLTGLVAKNIQYF
>.|TRBJ1-4|.|15|TRBV19
TGTGCCAGTAGTATAGATGACAGAAGAAATGAAAAACTGTTTTTT
CASSIDDRRNEKLFF
>.|TRBJ1-2|TRBD1|15|TRBV19
TGTGCCAGTTTAGTATCCTGGGACAGGGAAAATGGCTACACCTTC
CASLVSWDRENGYTF
>few|TRBJ2-7|.|14|TRBV27
TGTGCCAGCAGTTTATCGGAAGGGGGCTACGAGCAGTACTTC
CASSLSEGGYEQYF
>.|TRBJ2-1|TRBD2|16|TRBV19
TGTGCCAGTAGTAAAATAGCGGGAGACGAACACAATGAGCAGTTCTTC
CASSKIAGDEHNEQFF
>many|TRBJ2-6|TRBD2|18|TRBV6-1
TGTGCCAGCAGTGATGGGACTAGCGGAATCTCTGGGGCCAACGTCCTGACTTTC
CASSDGTSGISGANVLTF
>few|TRBJ2-1|.|17|TRBV10-3
TGTGCCATCAGTGAGCCCAGACATGGGGTTCGAAACAATGAGCAGTTCTTC
CAISEPRHGVRNNEQFF
>few|TRBJ2-3|TRBD1|16|TRBV7-9
TGTGCCAGCAGCGATCCGGGACAGGGGATCACAGATACGCAGTATTTT
CASSDPGQGITDTQYF